The sequence of this T cell receptor (beta chain) was determined in a study of OX40 agonist ivuxolimab in advanced cancers. About the investigation overall: Ivuxolimab was a fully human IgG2 agonistic monoclonal antibody targeting the costimulatory receptor OX40 (CD134). Intravenous ivuxolimab was administered to patients every 2 weeks at six dose levels: 0.01, 0.1, 0.3, 1.5, 3 and 10 mg/kg. The dose-escalation cohort was roughly 80% male with a mean age of roughly 62 years, ranging from roughly 20 to 80. Prior anti-PD-1, anti-PD-L1 or anti-CTLA-4 therapy was permitted, and checkpoint inhibitors had been received by under 50% of dose-escalation patients. Of the roughly 51 patients in dose escalation, around 19 had hepatocellular carcinoma, approximately 15 had melanoma, 9 had renal cell carcinoma and 9 had head and neck cancer. The paper describes the monotherapy dose-escalation part (N = 52 patients) of the phase I trial of ivuxolimab. Partial responses occurred in three dose-escalation patients, of whom one had hepatocellular carcinoma and two had cutaneous melanoma. The point of sequencing TCRbeta in the periphery was to test whether ivuxolimab changed TCR sequence diversity and drove clonal T-cell expansion.

Genomic DNA was extracted from sorted cells for sequencing of the TCRbeta CDR3 region. The immunoSEQ Assay was used for sequencing of TCRbeta CDR3 regions. TCRdb provides this immuneACCESS table in a form limited to in-frame rearrangements. Some clones are lacking; in checked studies, under half of them reflect an unresolved V gene, and why the rest are absent is not known. Present in this sample are 87,000 or so clones, 80% to 90% of which were seen just once. The top ten hold around 1.5% of the sample. Patients with a history of autoimmune disease or receiving systemic immunosuppression were excluded from the trial. Peripheral blood for TCR sequencing was collected from all dose cohorts at baseline, on cycle 4 day 1, and on cycle 7 day 1. The samples were drawn from a first-in-human, open-label, multicenter phase I dose-escalation trial of ivuxolimab. The trial enrolled adults with locally advanced or metastatic head and neck squamous cell, hepatocellular, melanoma or renal cell carcinoma. Before TCR sequencing, CD4+ T cells and CD8+ T cells were sorted from peripheral blood as separate populations.

Including cysteine and phenylalanine, the CDR3 has 15 amino acids. Only the CDR3 region is kept as DNA, spanning 45 bases read in frame from base 1. The germline V gene sets CDR1 to SGHRS and CDR2 to YFSETQ. V loses 2 bases at its end and J loses 3 bases; junction bases beyond the gene matches: 5. Overall results and qualifications from the work: After ivuxolimab, more expanded clones were found on average in CD8+ T cells than in CD4+ T cells. Clonal expansion of both CD4+ and CD8+ blood T cells was observed from baseline to week 6 at doses 0.1 to 3.0 mg/kg. Low levels of normalized T-cell clonal expansion were also shown by some nonresponding patients. In the 0.1-3.0 mg/kg groups, partial responders were among the patients with the lowest normalized peripheral clonal expansion, particularly in CD8+ T cells. The antigen specificity of the clonally expanded peripheral T cells was not determined.

About this clone: Which antigen it targets is not known. Base qualities are not recorded, but no much larger clone differs from it by a single base.

The sample here was CD4+ or CD8+ T cells sorted from blood, taken in a trial of the OX40 agonist ivuxolimab. This receptor was taken from an adult with an advanced solid tumor such as melanoma, head and neck, liver or kidney cancer. The V gene is TRBV5-1 and the J gene is TRBJ2-1, and 7 junctional nucleotides match TRBD1. In nucleotides, the sequence is TGCGCCAGCAGCTTTCGACAGGGCAGCTACAATGAGCAGTTCTTC. This is translated as CASSFRQGSYNEQFF.